This T cell receptor beta chain was observed in a study of cytomegalovirus exposure and HLA in healthy donors. Overall study context: Drawn from HLA-typed donors, approximately 85 million unique TCRs were held in an early data release.

A note on this clone: Its antigen is undetermined.

Both 60 Vbeta primers and 13 Jbeta primers went into the PCR. The table came from immunoSEQ multiplex PCR; TCRdb's copy has only in-frame clones and leaves some out. In the table there are about 100,000 clones, about 75% of which are singletons. Study-level results: A list of roughly 160 TCR beta chains associated with cytomegalovirus was given. The authors later found HLA-associated TCR beta chains more clonally expanded than equally common others. The majority of TCR sequences were rare, yet some public TCRs appeared in many donors.

Sequenced material: PBMCs. This receptor was obtained from a male donor in good health and CMV-seropositive.

CDR3 in amino acids: CASSFNPTAYSNQPQHF. In nucleotides, the CDR3 is TGTGCCAGCAGCTTTAACCCGACAGCCTATAGCAATCAGCCCCAGCATTTT. The chain links TRBV5-8 to TRBJ1-5; D is perhaps TRBD1 (5 bases). The CDR3 covers 17 residues. From germline, CDR1 is SGHTS and CDR2 YDEGEE. The V and J ends lost 2 bases and 0 bases respectively, with 15 bases between them.